Listed below are T cell receptor beta chains from one sample, sequenced in a study of T cells after yellow fever vaccination. TCRdb re-analysed the 5' RACE reads in MiXCR, keeping a single row per CDR3 protein. The table shows fewer than 350,000 distinct CDR3 sequences, with 3.5% to 4.5% occurring only once. Sequences were derived from PBMCs, sampled 15 days after the yellow fever booster vaccination. These receptors were collected from a man aged 18 to 35 who received the YFV17D yellow fever vaccine. CDR3s include the opening cysteine and the closing phenylalanine or tryptophan. The D gene is left open where the match is weak. Some rows have no size entry. The others give once, few or many, or a class for an expanded clone.

clone_size j_call v_call d_call cdr3_nt cdr3_aa
few TRBJ2-1 TRBV29-1 TRBD2 TGCAGCGTCCTCCCGGGACTAGCCAATGAGCAGTTCTTC CSVLPGLANEQFF
NA TRBJ1-1 TRBV2 NA TGTGCCAGCAGTAACATAGGCACTGAAGCTTTCTTT CASSNIGTEAFF
few TRBJ1-1 TRBV7-2 NA TGTGCCAGCAGCCTTACACGGGGGGGCACTGAAGCTTTCTTT CASSLTRGGTEAFF
few TRBJ2-3 TRBV7-3 TRBD2 TGTGCCAGCAGCATTAGCGGGGCCACAGATACGCAGTATTTT CASSISGATDTQYF
many TRBJ1-1 TRBV7-3 NA TGTGCCAGCAGCTCCCGCCCTAACACTGAAGCTTTCTTT CASSSRPNTEAFF
few TRBJ1-1 TRBV3-1 NA TGTGCCAGCAGCCACTCGGCCAGTTCTAGAACAACTGAAGCTTTCTTT CASSHSASSRTTEAFF
NA TRBJ2-7 TRBV9 TRBD2 TGTGCCAGCAGCCCAGACGGGGGGGGCGAGTACGAGCAGTACTTC CASSPDGGGEYEQYF
many TRBJ1-6 TRBV5-6 NA TGTGCCAGCAGCTTGCTCGCAAGCTCCTATAATTCACCCCTCCACTTT CASSLLASSYNSPLHF
many TRBJ1-5 TRBV30 NA TGTGCCTGGAGTGTAGGGGCAGTCAGCAATCAGCCCCAGCATTTT CAWSVGAVSNQPQHF
NA TRBJ2-4 TRBV7-3 TRBD2 TGTGCCAGCAGCTCTGGACTAGCCGGGGGGCAAAACATTCAGTACTTC CASSSGLAGGQNIQYF
few TRBJ1-1 TRBV20-1 NA TGCAGTGCTAAGTACGGCCCCCTGGGCACTGAAGCTTTCTTT CSAKYGPLGTEAFF
NA TRBJ1-2 TRBV6-2/TRBV6-3 NA TGTGCCAGCACCCCCGACGGGAACTATGGCTACACCTTC CASTPDGNYGYTF
many TRBJ1-1 TRBV12-3/TRBV12-4 NA TGTGCCAGCAGTTTGGCGGCCGGGGCTTTCTTT CASSLAAGAFF
few TRBJ1-1 TRBV5-1 NA TGCGCCAGCAGCTTGGCGGGGGGTTTAAGCACTGAAGCTTTCTTT CASSLAGGLSTEAFF
many TRBJ1-1 TRBV5-1 NA TGCGCCAGCAGCCTCTTGCAGGGGAACACTGAAGCTTTCTTT CASSLLQGNTEAFF
many TRBJ2-5 TRBV6-2/TRBV6-3 NA TGTGCCAGCAGTTATTGGGAGACCCAGTACTTC CASSYWETQYF
NA TRBJ2-1 TRBV20-1 TRBD2 TGCAGTGCTAGAGATAGCGGGGGCTGGAATGAGCAGTTCTTC CSARDSGGWNEQFF
NA TRBJ2-3 TRBV7-2 NA TGTGCCAGCAGCTTAACTAGATCAGATACGCAGTATTTT CASSLTRSDTQYF
few TRBJ1-2 TRBV5-1 NA TGCGCCAGCAGCTTCGGTTTGGGAGATTACACCTTC CASSFGLGDYTF
many TRBJ2-7 TRBV12-3/TRBV12-4 NA TGTGCCAGCAGTAAGAATGACAGAGGCTACGAGCAGTACTTC CASSKNDRGYEQYF
NA TRBJ1-6 TRBV27 TRBD1 TGTGCCAGCAGTATAGGGACAGGGAGGGCCTATAATTCACCCCTCCACTTT CASSIGTGRAYNSPLHF
many TRBJ2-7 TRBV6-2/TRBV6-3 TRBD2 TGTGCCAGCAGTGCCACTAGCGGGGTGATGTACGAGCAGTACTTC CASSATSGVMYEQYF
NA TRBJ2-1 TRBV7-2 TRBD2 TGTGCCAGCAGCACAAGCGGGGTCTATGAGCAGTTCTTC CASSTSGVYEQFF
few TRBJ1-1 TRBV5-1 NA TGCGCCAGCAGCTTGCCACGGGACACTCGGAACACTGAAGCTTTCTTT CASSLPRDTRNTEAFF
few TRBJ1-5 TRBV6-1 NA TGTGCCAGCAGTGCAATGACGGGTGGGGGCAATCAGCCCCAGCATTTT CASSAMTGGGNQPQHF
few TRBJ1-2 TRBV5-1 TRBD1 TGCGCCAGCAGCGAGACAGGGCCAGAGGGCTACACCTTC CASSETGPEGYTF
many TRBJ2-5 TRBV7-2 NA TGTGCCAGCAGCTTCGGGGGGCCGGAGACCCAGTACTTC CASSFGGPETQYF
many TRBJ2-1 TRBV4-1 NA TGCGCCAGCAGCCAAGTCGGCCCTGACAATGAGCAGTTCTTC CASSQVGPDNEQFF
many TRBJ1-1 TRBV7-6 NA TGTGCCAGCAGCTTAGCCGCCTACGTAGTCACTGAAGCTTTCTTT CASSLAAYVVTEAFF